This TCR beta chain appears in the sequencing data of a study of Ad26.COV2.S vaccination and SARS-CoV-2 variants. Whole-study context: Dosing was one shot or two shots 56 days apart. Study results and limitations: Placebo and vaccine recipients had non-spike TCR breadth that was similar.

Treatment defined: around 19 received Ad26.COV2.S at low or high dose, single or two shots; about 5 received placebo; per-sample allocation not given. Material that was analyzed had been drawn on day 63 after the first vaccine or placebo injection. Whoever gave the sample was an adult aged 18-55 years in Boston. An Ad26 vector expressing Wuhan-strain SARS-CoV-2 spike served as the vaccine. The germline V gene has CDR1 SGHAT and CDR2 FQDESV (reference sequence). This CDR3 contains 15 residues. Trimming stripped 1 base from V and 6 bases from J, with 13 bases between. Concerning this clone: The antigen is not known.

Libraries were prepared by immunoSEQ multiplex PCR; TCRdb keeps only in-frame clonotypes and omits some of them. The sample has around 400,000 clones; 75% to 95% are singletons. This sequence originates from a person between 18 and 60 years old who received the Ad26.COV2.S COVID-19 vaccine or a placebo. Sequenced here: peripheral blood, sampled in a trial of Ad26.COV2.S vaccine versus placebo. The chain combines TRBV11-1 with TRBJ2-1; TRBD1 or TRBD2 may be the D gene (6 bases each). Written as DNA, the CDR3 is TGTGCCAGCAGCTTAGTCTCCGGAGGGGGCAATGAGCAGTTCTTC. This sequence encodes CASSLVSGGGNEQFF.